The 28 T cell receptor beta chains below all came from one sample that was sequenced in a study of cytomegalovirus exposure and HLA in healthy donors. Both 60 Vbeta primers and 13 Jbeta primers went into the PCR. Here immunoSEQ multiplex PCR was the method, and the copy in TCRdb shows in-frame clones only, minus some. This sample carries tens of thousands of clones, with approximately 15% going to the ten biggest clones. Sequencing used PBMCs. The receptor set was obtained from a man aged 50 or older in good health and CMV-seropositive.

CDR3 region: CASSFVLQETQYF. The CDR3, as DNA: TGTGCCAGCAGCTTCGTACTCCAAGAGACCCAGTACTTC. This sequence joins TRBV5-4 and TRBJ2-5, with D hard to call. Germline V gives CDR1 SGHNT, CDR2 YYREEE (reference sequence). This CDR3 contains 13 residues. The V end lost 2 bases, the J end lost 1 base, and 6 bases lay between the germline ends.

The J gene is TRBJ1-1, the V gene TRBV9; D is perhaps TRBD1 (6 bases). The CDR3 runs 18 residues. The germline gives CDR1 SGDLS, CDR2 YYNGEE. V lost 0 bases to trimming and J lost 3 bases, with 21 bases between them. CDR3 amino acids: CASSVVPNGGASDTEAFF. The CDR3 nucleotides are TGTGCCAGCAGCGTAGTACCCAACGGGGGGGCTTCGGACACTGAAGCTTTCTTT.

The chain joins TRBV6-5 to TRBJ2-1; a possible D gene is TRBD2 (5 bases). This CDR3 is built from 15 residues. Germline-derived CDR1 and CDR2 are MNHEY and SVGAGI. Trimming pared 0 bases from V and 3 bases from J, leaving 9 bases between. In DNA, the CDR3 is TGTGCCAGCAGTTACTCGGCGGGCGTCTACAATGAGCAGTTCTTC. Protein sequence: CASSYSAGVYNEQFF.

This CDR3 is CASGLAGHAFGGTEAFF. In DNA, the CDR3 is TGTGCTAGTGGTTTGGCAGGCCATGCGTTCGGTGGGACTGAAGCTTTCTTT. The chain employs TRBV12-5 and TRBJ1-1; D unresolved. This CDR3 comprises 17 residues. Trimming pared 1 base from V and 5 bases from J, leaving 20 bases between. In germline, CDR1 is LGHNT, CDR2 FRNRAP.

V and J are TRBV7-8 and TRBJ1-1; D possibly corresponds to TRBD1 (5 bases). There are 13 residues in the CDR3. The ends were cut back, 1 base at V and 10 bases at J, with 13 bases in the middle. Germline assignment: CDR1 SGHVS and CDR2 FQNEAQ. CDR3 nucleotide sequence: TGTGCCAGCAGCTTAGGGGCTCGGCAGGGAGCTTTCTTT. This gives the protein CASSLGARQGAFF.

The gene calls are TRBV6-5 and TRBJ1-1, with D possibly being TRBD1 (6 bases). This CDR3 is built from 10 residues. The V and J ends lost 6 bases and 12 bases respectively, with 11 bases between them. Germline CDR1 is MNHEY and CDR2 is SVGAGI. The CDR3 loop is CASSNGQTFF. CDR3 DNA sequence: TGTGCCAGCAGCAACGGACAGACTTTCTTT.

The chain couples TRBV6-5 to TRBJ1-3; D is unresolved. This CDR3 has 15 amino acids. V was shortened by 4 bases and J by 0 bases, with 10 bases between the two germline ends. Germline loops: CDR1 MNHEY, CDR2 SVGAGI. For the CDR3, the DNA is TGTGCCAGCAGTTCTCTCGGGAGCTCTGGAAACACCATATATTTT. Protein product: CASSSLGSSGNTIYF.

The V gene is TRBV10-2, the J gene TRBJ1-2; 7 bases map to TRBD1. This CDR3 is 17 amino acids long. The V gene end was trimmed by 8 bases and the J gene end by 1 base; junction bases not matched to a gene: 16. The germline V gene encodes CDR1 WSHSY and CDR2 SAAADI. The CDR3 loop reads CASSFWGDSPYNYGYTF. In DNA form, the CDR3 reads TGCGCCAGCTCCTTTTGGGGGGACAGCCCTTATAACTATGGCTACACCTTC.

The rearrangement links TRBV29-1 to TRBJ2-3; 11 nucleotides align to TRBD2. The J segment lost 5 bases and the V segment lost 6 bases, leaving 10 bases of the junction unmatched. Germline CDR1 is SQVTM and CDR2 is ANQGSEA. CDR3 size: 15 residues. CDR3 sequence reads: CSVGGLAVTGDTQYF. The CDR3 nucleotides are TGCAGCGTGGGGGGACTAGCGGTAACGGGAGATACGCAGTATTTT.

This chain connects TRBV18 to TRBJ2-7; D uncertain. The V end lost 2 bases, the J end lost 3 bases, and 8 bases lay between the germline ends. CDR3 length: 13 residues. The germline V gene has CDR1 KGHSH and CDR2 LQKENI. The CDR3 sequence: CASSPKSYYEQYF. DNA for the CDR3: TGTGCCAGCTCACCAAAATCTTACTACGAGCAGTACTTC.

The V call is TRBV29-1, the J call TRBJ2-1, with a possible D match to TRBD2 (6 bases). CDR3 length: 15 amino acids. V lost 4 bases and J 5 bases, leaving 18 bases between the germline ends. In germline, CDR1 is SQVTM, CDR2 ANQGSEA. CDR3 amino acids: CSVGRRTGVDNEQFF. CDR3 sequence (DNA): TGCAGCGTTGGTCGGCGTACGGGAGTCGACAATGAGCAGTTCTTC.

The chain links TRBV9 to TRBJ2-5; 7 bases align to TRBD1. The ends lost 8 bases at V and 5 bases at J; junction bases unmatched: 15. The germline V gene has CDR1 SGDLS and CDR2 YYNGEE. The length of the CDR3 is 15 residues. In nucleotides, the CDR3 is TGTGCCAGGCCCTTTTACAGGGGAGTAACGGAGACCCAGTACTTC. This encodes CARPFYRGVTETQYF.

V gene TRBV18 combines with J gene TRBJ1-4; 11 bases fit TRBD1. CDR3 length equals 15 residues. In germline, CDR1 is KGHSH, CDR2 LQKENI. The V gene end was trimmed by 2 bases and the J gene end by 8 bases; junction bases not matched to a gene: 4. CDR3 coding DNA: TGTGCCAGCTCACCAGGGGACAGGGGGAGAGAAAAACTGTTTTTT. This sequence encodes CASSPGDRGREKLFF. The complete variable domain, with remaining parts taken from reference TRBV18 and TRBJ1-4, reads NAGVMQNPRHLVRRRGQEARLRCSPMKGHSHVYWYRQLPEEGLKFMVYLQKENIIDESGMPKERFSAEFPKEGPSILRIQQVVRGDSAAYFCASSPGDRGREKLFFGSGTQLSVL.

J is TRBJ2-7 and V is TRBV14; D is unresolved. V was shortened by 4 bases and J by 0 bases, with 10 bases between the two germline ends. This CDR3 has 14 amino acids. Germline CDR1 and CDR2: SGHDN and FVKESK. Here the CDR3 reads CASSRYFFSYEQYF. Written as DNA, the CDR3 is TGTGCCAGCAGCCGCTATTTTTTCTCCTACGAGCAGTACTTC.

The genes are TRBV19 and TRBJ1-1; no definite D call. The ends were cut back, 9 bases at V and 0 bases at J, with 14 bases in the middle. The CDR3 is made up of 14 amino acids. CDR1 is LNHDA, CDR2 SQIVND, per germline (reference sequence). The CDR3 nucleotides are TGTGCCAGCAGTGGGCCGGATTTGAACACTGAAGCTTTCTTT. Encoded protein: CASSGPDLNTEAFF.

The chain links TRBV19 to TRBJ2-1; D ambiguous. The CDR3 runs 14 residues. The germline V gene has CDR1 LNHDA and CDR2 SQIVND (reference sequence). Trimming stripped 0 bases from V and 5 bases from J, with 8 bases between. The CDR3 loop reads CASSIDPTHNEQFF. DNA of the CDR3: TGTGCCAGTAGTATAGATCCCACACACAATGAGCAGTTCTTC.

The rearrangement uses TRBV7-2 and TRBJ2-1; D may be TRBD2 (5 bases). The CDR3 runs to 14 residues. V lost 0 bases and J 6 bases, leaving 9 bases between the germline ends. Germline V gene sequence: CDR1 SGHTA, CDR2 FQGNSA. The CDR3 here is CASSLAGVLNEQFF. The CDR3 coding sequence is TGTGCCAGCAGCTTAGCGGGAGTGCTCAATGAGCAGTTCTTC.

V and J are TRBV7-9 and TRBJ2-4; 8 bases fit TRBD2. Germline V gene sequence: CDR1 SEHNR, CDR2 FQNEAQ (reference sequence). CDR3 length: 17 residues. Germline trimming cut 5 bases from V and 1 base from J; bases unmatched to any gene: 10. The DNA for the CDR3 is TGTGCCAGCAGCCCCCGGGGGGGCGGGACGGCCAAAAACATTCAGTACTTC. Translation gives CASSPRGGGTAKNIQYF.

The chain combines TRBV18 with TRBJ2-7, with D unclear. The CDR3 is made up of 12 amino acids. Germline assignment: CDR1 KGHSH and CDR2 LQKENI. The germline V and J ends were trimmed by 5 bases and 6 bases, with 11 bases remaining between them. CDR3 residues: CASSSPSSEQYV. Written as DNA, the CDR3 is TGTGCCAGCTCATCCCCTTCGAGCGAGCAGTACGTC.

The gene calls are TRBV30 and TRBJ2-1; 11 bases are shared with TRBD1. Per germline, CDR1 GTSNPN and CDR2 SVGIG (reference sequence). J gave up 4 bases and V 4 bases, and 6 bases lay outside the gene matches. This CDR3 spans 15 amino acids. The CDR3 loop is CAWNTGQGAYNEQFF. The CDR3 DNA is TGTGCCTGGAATACCGGACAGGGGGCTTACAATGAGCAGTTCTTC.

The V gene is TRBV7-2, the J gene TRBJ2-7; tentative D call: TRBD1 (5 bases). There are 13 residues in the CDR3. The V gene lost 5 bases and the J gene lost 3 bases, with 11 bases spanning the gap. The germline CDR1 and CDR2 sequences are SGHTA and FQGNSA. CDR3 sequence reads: CASSLWGGYEQYF. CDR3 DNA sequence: TGTGCCAGCAGCCTGTGGGGCGGCTACGAGCAGTACTTC.

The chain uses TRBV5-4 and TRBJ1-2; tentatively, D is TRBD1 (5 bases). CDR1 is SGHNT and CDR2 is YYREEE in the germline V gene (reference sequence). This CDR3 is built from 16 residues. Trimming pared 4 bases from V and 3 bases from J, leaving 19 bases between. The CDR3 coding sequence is TGTGCCAGCAGCCCGGGGGGGACCAGCAACTACTATGGCTACACCTTC. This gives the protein CASSPGGTSNYYGYTF.

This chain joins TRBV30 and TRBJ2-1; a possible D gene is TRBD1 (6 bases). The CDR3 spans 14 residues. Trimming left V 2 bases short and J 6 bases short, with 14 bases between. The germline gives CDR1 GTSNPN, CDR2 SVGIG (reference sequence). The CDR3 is CAWSRGGSANEQFF. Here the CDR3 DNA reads TGTGCCTGGAGTCGAGGGGGATCCGCCAATGAGCAGTTCTTC.

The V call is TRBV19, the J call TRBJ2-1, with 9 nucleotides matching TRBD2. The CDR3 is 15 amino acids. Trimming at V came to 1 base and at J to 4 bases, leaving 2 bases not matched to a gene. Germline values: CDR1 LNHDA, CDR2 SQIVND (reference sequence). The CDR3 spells CASSIGLAVYNEQFF. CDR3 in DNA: TGTGCCAGTAGTATAGGACTAGCGGTTTACAATGAGCAGTTCTTC.

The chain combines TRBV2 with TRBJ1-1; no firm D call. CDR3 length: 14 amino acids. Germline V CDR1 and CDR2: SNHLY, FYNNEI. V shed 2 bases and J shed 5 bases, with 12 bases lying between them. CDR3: CASSERVSGTEAFF. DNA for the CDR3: TGTGCCAGCAGTGAAAGGGTCTCGGGGACTGAAGCTTTCTTT. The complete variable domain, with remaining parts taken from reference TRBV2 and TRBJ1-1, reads EPEVTQTPSHQVTQMGQEVILRCVPISNHLYFYWYRQILGQKVEFLVSFYNNEISEKSEIFDDQFSVERPDGSNFTLKIRSTKLEDSAMYFCASSERVSGTEAFFGQGTRLTVV.

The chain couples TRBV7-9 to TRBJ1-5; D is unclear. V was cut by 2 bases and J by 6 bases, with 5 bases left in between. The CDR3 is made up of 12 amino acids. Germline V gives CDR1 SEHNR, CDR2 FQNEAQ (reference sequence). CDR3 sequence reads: CASSLSSQPQHF. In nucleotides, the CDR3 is TGTGCCAGCAGCTTAAGTAGTCAGCCCCAGCATTTT. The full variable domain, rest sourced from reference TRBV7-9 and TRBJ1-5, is DTGVSQNPRHKITKRGQNVTFRCDPISEHNRLYWYRQTLGQGPEFLTYFQNEAQLEKSRLLSDRFSAERPKGSFSTLEIQRTEQGDSAMYLCASSLSSQPQHFGDGTRLSIL.

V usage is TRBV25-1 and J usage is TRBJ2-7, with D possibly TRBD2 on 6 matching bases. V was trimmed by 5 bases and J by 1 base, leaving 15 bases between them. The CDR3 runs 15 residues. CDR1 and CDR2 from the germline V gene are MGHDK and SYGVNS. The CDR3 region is CASSSSGVWSYEQYF. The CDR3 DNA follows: TGTGCCAGCAGTTCCTCGGGGGTTTGGTCCTACGAGCAGTACTTC.

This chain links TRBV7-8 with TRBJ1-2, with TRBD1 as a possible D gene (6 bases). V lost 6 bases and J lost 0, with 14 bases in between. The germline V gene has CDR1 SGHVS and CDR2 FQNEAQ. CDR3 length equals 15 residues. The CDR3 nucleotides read TGTGCCAGCAGTAACACAGGGCCCTCTAACTATGGCTACACCTTC. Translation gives CASSNTGPSNYGYTF. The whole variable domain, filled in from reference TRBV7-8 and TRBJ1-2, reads GAGVSQSPRYKVAKRGQDVALRCDPISGHVSLFWYQQALGQGPEFLTYFQNEAQLDKSGLPSDRFFAERPEGSVSTLKIQRTQQEDSAVYLCASSNTGPSNYGYTFGSGTRLTVV.